This T cell receptor beta chain was retrieved from a study of technical replicates of blood from a few donors (dated by TCRdb to 2016 to 2017). For this clone: This receptor's antigen is unknown. Per-base qualities were not stored, and no clone one base away is much larger.

The method was the immunoSEQ multiplex PCR assay. Not all clones reach the TCRdb copy of this immuneACCESS table, which keeps in-frame sequences only. Checked studies attribute under half of the gap to unresolved V genes and leave the rest unexplained. Across this sample there are around 68,000 clones, with nearly 98% seen only once. The ten largest clones represent roughly 0.25% of the sample. V trim: 0 bases; J trim: 6 bases; unmatched bases: 14. In the germline V gene (reference sequence), CDR1 corresponds to LNHNV and CDR2 to YYDKDF. The CDR3, from cysteine to phenylalanine, totals 19 residues. Only the CDR3 DNA stays, 57 bases, in frame from base 1.

This receptor chain uses TRBV15 and TRBJ2-3, with 11 bases aligning to TRBD2. The receptor was derived from a human donor in good health. Sequenced: T cells isolated from PBMCs. The bases read TGTGCCACCAGCAGAGATCCAGCTTTTTCTAGCGGGAGGAGGGATACGCAGTATTTT. It codes for CATSRDPAFSSGRRDTQYF.